The 28 T cell receptor beta chains below were found in one sample sequenced in a study of T cell responses to AZD1222 COVID-19 vaccine. Sequenced by immunoSEQ multiplex PCR; TCRdb stores in-frame clones only, minus some. The repertoire holds 150,000 or so clones, with over 90% as singletons. Sequencing used peripheral blood, obtained on day 0 of MenACWY control vaccination. The receptors come from an adult in good health.

The chain joins TRBV5-1 to TRBJ1-1, with D possibly being TRBD1 (6 bases). Deletions cut 6 bases from V and 5 bases from J, with 17 bases between. Looked up from germline, CDR1 is SGHRS and CDR2 is YFSETQ. This CDR3 region has 14 residues. Here the CDR3 reads CASTQGQATTEAFF. CDR3 nucleotide sequence: TGCGCCAGCACCCAGGGGCAGGCTACGACTGAAGCTTTCTTT.

This clone has just one count. The chain recombines TRBV18 with TRBJ2-7; 7 nucleotides agree with TRBD1. CDR1 KGHSH and CDR2 LQKENI come from the germline V gene. CDR3 length: 14 amino acids. Trimming took 2 bases from V and 5 from J; bases not matched to a gene: 6. The CDR3 DNA reads TGTGCCAGCTCACCAAGGCAGGGGGTAGACGAGCAGTACTTC. The encoded protein is CASSPRQGVDEQYF.

This clone was seen only a few times. CDR3: CAISESSVNYGYTF. The DNA of the CDR3 is TGTGCCATCAGTGAGTCGTCCGTAAACTATGGCTACACCTTC. The rearrangement links TRBV10-3 to TRBJ1-2; D ambiguous. The CDR3 is 14 residues long. V shed 0 bases and J shed 2 bases, with 7 bases lying between them. Germline V gives CDR1 ENHRY, CDR2 SYGVKD.

This chain joins TRBV19 and TRBJ1-2, with D hard to call. The CDR3 has 12 residues. The germline V and J ends were trimmed by 6 bases and 5 bases, with 10 bases remaining between them. Germline V gene lookup returns CDR1 LNHDA and CDR2 SQIVND (reference sequence). CDR3 loop: CASSEASYGYTF. The CDR3 nucleotides read TGTGCCAGTAGCGAGGCATCATATGGCTACACCTTC. Based on the CDR3 plus reference TRBV19 and TRBJ1-2, the full variable domain is DGGITQSPKYLFRKEGQNVTLSCEQNLNHDAMYWYRQDPGQGLRLIYYSQIVNDFQKGDIAEGYSVSREKKESFPLTVTSAQKNPTAFYLCASSEASYGYTFGSGTRLTVV.

CDR3 region: CASSLKTGGYNEQFF. CDR3 DNA sequence: TGTGCCAGCAGCTTAAAGACGGGAGGGTACAATGAGCAGTTCTTC. This chain links TRBV7-8 with TRBJ2-1; 8 positions match TRBD2. J was trimmed by 4 bases and V by 2 bases; bases with no gene match: 4. CDR1 and CDR2 from the germline V gene are SGHVS and FQNEAQ. There are 15 residues in the CDR3.

This clone has only a few counts. The V and J genes are TRBV2 and TRBJ1-4; no clear D. CDR3 size: 15 residues. V dropped 6 bases and J dropped 10 bases, with 21 bases sitting between them. Germline V gene lookup returns CDR1 SNHLY and CDR2 FYNNEI. The CDR3 sequence: CASSPEGIGLSKLFF. In DNA form, the CDR3 reads TGTGCCAGCAGCCCCGAGGGCATAGGCTTATCAAAACTGTTTTTT.

The sample holds a few counts of this clone. This chain joins TRBV9 and TRBJ1-1; D not certain. The V gene lost 7 bases and the J gene lost 2 bases, with 18 bases spanning the gap. Looked up from germline, CDR1 is SGDLS and CDR2 is YYNGEE. The CDR3 extends over 15 amino acids. The CDR3 reads CASLPWHEVNTEAFF. CDR3 DNA sequence: TGTGCCAGCCTTCCCTGGCACGAGGTTAACACTGAAGCTTTCTTT.

This chain joins TRBV27 and TRBJ2-5; 7 bases are a match to TRBD1. The CDR3 is made up of 13 amino acids. V was pared by 2 bases and J by 3 bases, with 0 bases of the junction left unmatched. From germline, CDR1 is MNHEY and CDR2 SMNVEV (reference sequence). CDR3 coding DNA: TGTGCCAGCAGTTTACAGGGGGAAGAGACCCAGTACTTC. Protein: CASSLQGEETQYF.

V is TRBV6-1 and J is TRBJ1-5; D call uncertain. V lost 2 bases to trimming and J lost 5 bases, with 10 bases between them. The CDR3 totals 14 residues. Looked up from germline, CDR1 is MNHNS and CDR2 is SASEGT. CDR3 sequence: CASSESWGDQPQHF. In DNA form, the CDR3 reads TGTGCCAGCAGTGAAAGTTGGGGTGATCAGCCCCAGCATTTT.

The V call is TRBV5-6, the J call TRBJ1-2; TRBD1 is a possible D gene (6 bases). This CDR3 comprises 13 residues. With 4 bases removed from V and 6 bases from J, the gap between germline ends came to 13 bases. The V gene's germline CDR1 is SGHDT and CDR2 YYEEEE. The CDR3 DNA reads TGTGCCAGCAGCACCACCAGGGGCCATGGCTACACCTTC. Amino acids: CASSTTRGHGYTF.

V and J are TRBV3-1 (or the pseudogene TRBV3-2) and TRBJ1-1; 7 bases agree with TRBD1. V shed 3 bases and J 1 base; nucleotides not matched to a gene: 2. The CDR3 is 14 residues long. Germline V gene lookup returns CDR1 LGHDT and CDR2 YNNKEL (reference sequence). The DNA of the CDR3 is TGTGCCAGCAGCCACGACAGGGCGAACACTGAAGCTTTCTTT. It codes for CASSHDRANTEAFF.

V gene TRBV5-5 combines with J gene TRBJ1-2; D is ambiguous. CDR1 is SGHKS, CDR2 YYEKEE, per germline (reference sequence). The CDR3 contains 13 residues. Deletions cut 1 base from V and 2 bases from J, with 6 bases between. The CDR3, as DNA: TGTGCCAGCAGCTTGTTACAGAACTATGGCTACACCTTC. Its protein product is CASSLLQNYGYTF.

The rearrangement links TRBV13 to TRBJ2-5; the match to TRBD2 covers 8 bases. The CDR3 contains 13 residues. Germline V gene lookup returns CDR1 PRHDT and CDR2 FYEKMQ (reference sequence). Trimming removed 4 bases from V and 7 bases from J; junction bases left unmatched: 5. CDR3 bases: TGTGCCAGCAGCTCGACTAGCGTGGGGACCCAGTACTTC. Translating it yields CASSSTSVGTQYF.

The V and J genes are TRBV9 and TRBJ2-1, with D possibly being TRBD1 or TRBD2 (6 bases each). The CDR3 spans 14 residues. CDR1 is SGDLS and CDR2 is YYNGEE in the germline V gene. Trimming left V 4 bases short and J 5 bases short, with 13 bases between. CDR3 bases: TGTGCCAGCAGCATGGGGGGCCTCGACAATGAGCAGTTCTTC. Its protein product is CASSMGGLDNEQFF.

The chain links TRBV7-8 to TRBJ2-3; possibly TRBD1 or TRBD2 for D (5 bases each). Trimming removed 1 base from V and 0 bases from J, with 11 bases in between. This CDR3 spans 16 amino acids. Germline CDR1 is SGHVS and CDR2 is FQNEAQ. CDR3 protein: CASSLVGTQSTDTQYF. In nucleotides, the CDR3 is TGTGCCAGCAGCTTAGTTGGGACGCAAAGCACAGATACGCAGTATTTT.

The chain has TRBV27 and TRBJ1-6; perhaps TRBD1 as D (6 bases). The CDR3 totals 14 residues. CDR1 and CDR2 from the germline V gene are MNHEY and SMNVEV (reference sequence). Trimming cost V 5 bases and J 7 bases, with 12 bases left between them. The CDR3 DNA reads TGTGCCAGCAGTCTTACCGACAGGAATTCACCCCTCCACTTT. This translates into CASSLTDRNSPLHF.

The CDR3 sequence: CASSQMAINGELFF. The CDR3 DNA reads as TGTGCCAGCAGCCAAATGGCAATTAACGGGGAGCTGTTTTTT. V and J are TRBV7-3 and TRBJ2-2; D gene uncertain. Trimming took 5 bases from V and 7 from J, leaving 14 bases between them. CDR1 is SGHTA and CDR2 is FQGTGA in the germline V gene. The length of the CDR3 is 14 residues.

The sample holds one count of this clone. The genes are TRBV11-2 and TRBJ1-2; tentative D call: TRBD1 (6 bases). This CDR3 is built from 17 residues. The V end was cut by 6 bases, the J end by 4 bases, with 24 bases between. CDR1 is SGHAT and CDR2 is FQNNGV in the germline V gene. CDR3 coding DNA: TGTGCCAGCAGAGCCTTCCCCCAGGCTAGGGGGTTCTATGGCTACACCTTC. This codes for CASRAFPQARGFYGYTF.

The gene calls are TRBV5-5 and TRBJ1-4, with D perhaps TRBD1 (5 bases). V dropped 3 bases and J dropped 4 bases, with 13 bases sitting between them. This CDR3 is built from 15 residues. CDR1 is SGHKS, CDR2 YYEKEE, per germline (reference sequence). In DNA form, the CDR3 reads TGTGCCAGCAGCTCCGAGGGGCTCGATAATGAAAAACTGTTTTTT. Its translation: CASSSEGLDNEKLFF.

This rearrangement joins TRBV5-1 to TRBJ2-2; D is possibly TRBD1 (5 bases). The CDR3 covers 13 residues. Germline values: CDR1 SGHRS, CDR2 YFSETQ. V was shortened by 4 bases and J by 2 bases, with 6 bases between the two germline ends. CDR3 protein: CASSQGNTGELFF. The CDR3 DNA is TGCGCCAGCAGCCAGGGAAACACCGGGGAGCTGTTTTTT. Supplemented by reference TRBV5-1 and TRBJ2-2, the full variable domain reads KAGVTQTPRYLIKTRGQQVTLSCSPISGHRSVSWYQQTPGQGLQFLFEYFSETQRNKGNFPGRFSGRQFSNSRSEMNVSTLELGDSALYLCASSQGNTGELFFGEGSRLTVL.

This clone was picked up a small number of times. The chain employs TRBV7-9 and TRBJ1-4, with TRBD1 identical over 11 bases. The CDR3 length is 17 residues. Looked up from germline, CDR1 is SEHNR and CDR2 is FQNEAQ (reference sequence). Trimming cost V 4 bases and J 8 bases; bases outside gene matches: 12. The DNA for the CDR3 is TGTGCCAGCAGCTATAGGACAGGGGGCGATGGTTACGAAAAACTGTTTTTT. Its protein product is CASSYRTGGDGYEKLFF.

The chain recombines TRBV20-1 with TRBJ2-1; no definite D call. The V and J ends lost 6 bases and 5 bases respectively, with 5 bases between them. This CDR3 is built from 10 residues. Germline V CDR1 and CDR2: DFQATT, SNEGSKA (reference sequence). CDR3 nucleotide sequence: TGCAGTGCCAGCCACAATGAGCAGTTCTTC. Translating it yields CSASHNEQFF.

The CDR3 nucleotides read TGTGCCAGCAGCTTAGGGGCAGGCGCGTACCAAGAGACCCAGTACTTC. This translates into CASSLGAGAYQETQYF. The chain joins TRBV11-2 to TRBJ2-5; no clear D. Trimming took 1 base from V and 0 from J, leaving 12 bases between them. The CDR3 is 16 residues long. The germline V gene encodes CDR1 SGHAT and CDR2 FQNNGV.

The genes are TRBV27 and TRBJ1-2, with a possible D match to TRBD1 (5 bases). V was shortened by 5 bases and J by 0 bases, with 16 bases between the two germline ends. The CDR3 is made up of 16 amino acids. Germline loops: CDR1 MNHEY, CDR2 SMNVEV (reference sequence). The CDR3 nucleotides read TGTGCCAGCAGTACCGTAAGGGGCTACGCTAACTATGGCTACACCTTC. This gives the protein CASSTVRGYANYGYTF.

The chain combines TRBV7-9 with TRBJ1-1; TRBD1 agrees at 8 bases. This CDR3 contains 17 residues. Germline V gives CDR1 SEHNR, CDR2 FQNEAQ (reference sequence). V gave up 5 bases and J gave up 2 bases; unmatched junction bases: 13. The CDR3 sequence is CASSTGTGGVYNTEAFF. Here the CDR3 DNA reads TGTGCCAGCAGCACCGGGACAGGAGGGGTATATAACACTGAAGCTTTCTTT.

V usage is TRBV5-8 and J usage is TRBJ2-2; no firm D call. The length of the CDR3 is 13 residues. V was trimmed by 4 bases and J by 1 base, leaving 5 bases between them. Looked up from germline, CDR1 is SGHTS and CDR2 is YDEGEE. The CDR3 nucleotides read TGTGCCAGCAGCGTGGGGAACACCGGGGAGCTGTTTTTT. The encoded protein is CASSVGNTGELFF.

This chain's CDR3 is CASSPLGSRPTDTQYF. CDR3 coding DNA: TGTGCCAGCAGCCCTTTGGGGTCCAGGCCCACAGATACGCAGTATTTT. The chain joins TRBV3-1 (or the pseudogene TRBV3-2) to TRBJ2-3, with D unclear. Trimming left V 4 bases short and J 2 bases short, with 16 bases between. The V gene's germline CDR1 is LGHDT and CDR2 YNNKEL (reference sequence). The CDR3 runs 16 residues.

In its sample, this clone was seen once. The chain is built from TRBV5-1 and TRBJ1-6, with a weak D call TRBD1 (6 bases). CDR1 and CDR2 from the germline V gene are SGHRS and YFSETQ. V lost 1 base to trimming and J lost 14 bases, with 13 bases between them. The CDR3 loop spans 13 amino acids. The DNA of the CDR3 is TGCGCCAGCAGCTTGCAAACAGGGAGAGCCCTCCACTTT. Translated, it gives CASSLQTGRALHF. Using reference TRBV5-1 and TRBJ1-6 for the parts outside the CDR3, the full variable domain is KAGVTQTPRYLIKTRGQQVTLSCSPISGHRSVSWYQQTPGQGLQFLFEYFSETQRNKGNFPGRFSGRQFSNSRSEMNVSTLELGDSALYLCASSLQTGRALHFGNGTRLTVT.